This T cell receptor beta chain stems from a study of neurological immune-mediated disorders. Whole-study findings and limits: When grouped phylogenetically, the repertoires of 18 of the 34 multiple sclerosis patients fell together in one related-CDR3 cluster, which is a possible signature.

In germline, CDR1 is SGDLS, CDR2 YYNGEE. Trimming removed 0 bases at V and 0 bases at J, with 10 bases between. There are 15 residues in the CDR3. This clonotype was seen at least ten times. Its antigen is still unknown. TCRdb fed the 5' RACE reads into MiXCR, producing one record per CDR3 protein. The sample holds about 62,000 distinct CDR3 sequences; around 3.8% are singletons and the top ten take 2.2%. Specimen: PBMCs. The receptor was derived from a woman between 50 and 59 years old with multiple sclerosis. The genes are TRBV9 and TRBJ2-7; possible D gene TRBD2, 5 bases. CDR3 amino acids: CASSVGASLSYEQYF. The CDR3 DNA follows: TGTGCCAGCAGCGTAGGGGCTAGCCTCTCCTACGAGCAGTACTTC.